A single sample gave rise to the 5 T cell receptor beta chains below, sequenced in a study of cytomegalovirus exposure and HLA in healthy donors. This PCR relied on a set of 60 Vbeta primers and 13 Jbeta primers. Sequencing used immunoSEQ multiplex PCR; TCRdb keeps in-frame clones, though not all of them. The sample has about 200,000 clones, 60% to 80% seen once. The sequencing sample was made of PBMCs. These receptors were obtained from a man between 18 and 35 years old in good health and CMV-seronegative.

This chain links TRBV6-5 with TRBJ2-1, with 9 bases lining up with TRBD1. V was pared by 4 bases and J by 2 bases, with 6 bases of the junction left unmatched. The germline gives CDR1 MNHEY, CDR2 SVGAGI. The CDR3 consists of 16 residues. The CDR3 region has the DNA TGTGCCAGCAGTTGGGGACAGGGTGGCGCCTACAATGAGCAGTTCTTC. It codes for CASSWGQGGAYNEQFF.

The chain carries TRBV2 and TRBJ1-1, with D uncertain. The CDR3 spans 11 residues. V was pared by 10 bases and J by 0 bases, with 6 bases between. Germline CDR1 SNHLY, CDR2 FYNNEI. The CDR3 spells CATVLNTEAFF. The CDR3 nucleotides are TGTGCCACAGTATTGAACACTGAAGCTTTCTTT.

This clone occurred a few times. The J gene is TRBJ2-2, the V gene TRBV6-5, with D tentatively TRBD1 (5 bases). Germline assignment: CDR1 MNHEY and CDR2 SVGAGI. This CDR3 spans 13 amino acids. V lost 6 bases and J lost 6, with 11 bases in between. The CDR3 region has the DNA TGTGCCAGCAGGGGTCAGGGTTCCGGGGAGCTGTTTTTT. It codes for CASRGQGSGELFF.

The chain links TRBV30 to TRBJ1-2; 7 bases are shared with TRBD1. Germline CDR1 GTSNPN, CDR2 SVGIG (reference sequence). This CDR3 has 12 residues. V was pared by 0 bases and J by 7 bases, with 2 bases of the junction left unmatched. The CDR3 loop reads CAWSVGGPGYTF. As DNA, the CDR3 is TGTGCCTGGAGTGTAGGGGGCCCTGGCTACACCTTC.

The chain combines TRBV27 with TRBJ1-1; possible D gene TRBD1, 5 bases. This CDR3 has 14 residues. Between the trimmed V and J ends, which lost 7 bases and 5 bases, there was a span of 17 bases. The germline gives CDR1 MNHEY, CDR2 SMNVEV (reference sequence). CDR3: CASTLNRQQTEAFF. The CDR3, as DNA: TGTGCCAGCACTCTAAACCGACAGCAGACTGAAGCTTTCTTT.